This T cell receptor beta chain derives from a study of CD8 T cells in ankylosing spondylitis. Overall study results and limits: CD8+ disease-linked clones were present at relatively low frequencies in blood. Reportedly, disease-linked clones are significantly enriched in ankylosing spondylitis patients' matched synovial fluid.

Of note for this clonotype: Its specificity is unknown.

V shed 4 bases and J shed 7 bases, with 11 bases lying between them. CDR1 and CDR2 from the germline V gene are MDHEN and SYDVKM. The CDR3 sequence is 12 residues long. Quantitative barcoded 5'-RACE was used to prepare TCR beta libraries. TCRdb called the 5' RACE reads again in MiXCR, with one record for every CDR3 protein. The profile shows about 360,000 distinct CDR3 sequences, 20% of them singletons. The chain is built from TRBV28 and TRBJ2-7, with a possible D match to TRBD1 (6 bases). The sample taken for sequencing was blood, either unsorted or a sorted T cell fraction (not recorded which). This clonotype was obtained from a male donor with ankylosing spondylitis or in good health (not recorded which). DNA for the CDR3: TGTGCCAGCAGTTCGTCAGGGGAAGAGCAGTACTTC. It translates to CASSSSGEEQYF.